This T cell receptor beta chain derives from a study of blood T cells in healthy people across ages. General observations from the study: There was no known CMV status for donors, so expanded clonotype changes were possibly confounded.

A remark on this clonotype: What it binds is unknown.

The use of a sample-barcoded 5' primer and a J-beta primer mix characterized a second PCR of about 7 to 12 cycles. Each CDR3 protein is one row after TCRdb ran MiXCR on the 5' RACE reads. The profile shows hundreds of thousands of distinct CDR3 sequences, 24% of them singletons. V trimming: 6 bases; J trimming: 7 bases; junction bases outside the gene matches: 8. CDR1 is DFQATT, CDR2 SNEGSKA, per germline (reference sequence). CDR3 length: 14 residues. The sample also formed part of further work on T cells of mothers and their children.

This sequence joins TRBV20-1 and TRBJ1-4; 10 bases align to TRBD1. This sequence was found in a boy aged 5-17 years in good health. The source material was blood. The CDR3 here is CSAYRQGAPEKLFF. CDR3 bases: TGCAGTGCCTATAGACAGGGGGCGCCTGAAAAACTGTTTTTT.